What follows describes a single TCR beta chain. Its specificity is unknown. Clones were read by immunoSEQ multiplex PCR, and TCRdb kept only the in-frame ones, dropping some. The repertoire consists of tens of thousands of clones, with about 81% occurring once and the leading ten covering roughly 0.66%. The data are from a study of OX40 agonist ivuxolimab in advanced cancers. Background on the study: Aged roughly 20 to 85 with a mean of approximately 60 years, they were 82.7% male.

Study outcomes and limitations: CD4+ and CD8+ blood T cells expanded clonally by week 6 at 0.1 to 3.0 mg/kg. Expanded peripheral T cells had an undetermined antigen specificity.

The germline V and J ends were trimmed by 3 bases and 4 bases, with 16 bases remaining between them. Germline V gene data show CDR1 as SGHDN and CDR2 as FVKESK. The CDR3 extends over 16 amino acids. The receptor was derived from an adult with an advanced solid tumor such as melanoma, head and neck, liver or kidney cancer. This chain links TRBV14 with TRBJ2-1, with D perhaps TRBD2 (5 bases). This specimen consisted of CD4+ or CD8+ T cells sorted from blood, obtained in a trial of the OX40 agonist ivuxolimab. Here the CDR3 reads CASSHLALNGYNEQFF. The CDR3, as DNA: TGTGCCAGCAGCCACCTAGCCTTGAATGGGTACAATGAGCAGTTCTTC.